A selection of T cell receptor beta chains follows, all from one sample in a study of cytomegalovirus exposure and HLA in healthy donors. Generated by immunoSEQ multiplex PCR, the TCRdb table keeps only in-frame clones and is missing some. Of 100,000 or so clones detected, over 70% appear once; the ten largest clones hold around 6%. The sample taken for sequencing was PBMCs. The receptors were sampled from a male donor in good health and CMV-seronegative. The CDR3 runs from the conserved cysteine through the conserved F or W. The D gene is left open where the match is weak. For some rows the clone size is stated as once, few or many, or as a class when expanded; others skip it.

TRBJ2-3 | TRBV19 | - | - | CASSTQGTDTQYF | TGTGCCAGTAGTACCCAGGGCACAGATACGCAGTATTTT
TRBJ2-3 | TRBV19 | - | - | CASRKTQSNTDTQYF | TGTGCCAGTAGAAAAACACAGAGTAACACAGATACGCAGTATTTT
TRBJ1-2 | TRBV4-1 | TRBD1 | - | CASSQDNRGQGGYTF | TGCGCCAGCAGCCAAGATAACAGGGGGCAGGGTGGCTACACCTTC
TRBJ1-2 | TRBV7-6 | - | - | CASSSQGQWGYGYTF | TGTGCCAGCAGCTCGCAGGGTCAATGGGGCTATGGCTACACCTTC
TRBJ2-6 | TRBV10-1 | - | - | CANPSPQKPCDSGANVLTF | TGCGCCAACCCGTCCCCTCAAAAGCCGTGTGACTCTGGGGCCAACGTCCTGACTTTC
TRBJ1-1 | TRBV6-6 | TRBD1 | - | CASSYTRDSTEAFF | TGTGCCAGCAGTTACACGCGGGACAGCACTGAAGCTTTCTTT
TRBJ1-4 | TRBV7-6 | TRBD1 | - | CASRAGTGEEKLFF | TGTGCCAGCAGGGCCGGGACAGGGGAAGAAAAACTGTTTTTT
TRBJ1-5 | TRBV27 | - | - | CASSYRGNQPQHF | TGTGCCAGCAGTTACCGCGGCAATCAGCCCCAGCATTTT
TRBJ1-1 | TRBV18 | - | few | CASSPTSGTEAFF | TGTGCCAGCTCACCAACCTCGGGCACTGAAGCTTTCTTT
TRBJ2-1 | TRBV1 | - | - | CTSSHLTEMGGLLSYNEQFF | TGCACCAGCAGCCACCTTACAGAGATGGGCGGACTTCTCTCCTACAATGAGCAGTTCTTC
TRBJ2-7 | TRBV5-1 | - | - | CASSPDSASYEQYF | TGCGCCAGCAGCCCCGACAGCGCCTCCTACGAGCAGTACTTC
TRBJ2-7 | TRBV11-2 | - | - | CASSLAGALFGAEQYF | TGTGCCAGCAGCTTAGCGGGTGCCCTCTTTGGGGCCGAGCAGTACTTC
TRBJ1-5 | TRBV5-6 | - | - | CASSGGAGRQPQHF | TGTGCCAGCAGCGGGGGGGCGGGAAGGCAGCCCCAGCATTTT
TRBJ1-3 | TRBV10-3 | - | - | CAISNEGGNTIYF | TGTGCCATCAGTAACGAGGGAGGAAACACCATATATTTT
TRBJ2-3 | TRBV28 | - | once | CASSSGSTDTQYF | TGTGCCAGCAGTTCCGGTAGCACAGATACGCAGTATTTT
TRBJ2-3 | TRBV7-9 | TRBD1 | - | CASSRGQGTDTQYF | TGTGCCAGCAGCCGGGGACAGGGAACAGATACGCAGTATTTT
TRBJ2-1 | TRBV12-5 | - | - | CASGRSHEQFF | TGTGCTAGTGGTAGGAGCCATGAGCAGTTCTTC
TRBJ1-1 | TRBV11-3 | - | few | CASSDLDRNTEAFF | TGTGCCAGCAGTGACCTTGACAGGAACACTGAAGCTTTCTTT
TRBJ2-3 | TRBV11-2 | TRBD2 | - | CASSSRRGKGTDTQYF | TGTGCCAGCAGCTCCCGGCGGGGGAAGGGGACAGATACGCAGTATTTT
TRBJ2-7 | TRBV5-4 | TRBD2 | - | CASRPGGSSYEQYF | TGTGCCAGCAGACCCGGCGGGAGCTCCTACGAGCAGTACTTC
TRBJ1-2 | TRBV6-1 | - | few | CASSFLQGNYGYTF | TGTGCCAGCAGTTTCCTCCAGGGTAACTATGGCTACACCTTC
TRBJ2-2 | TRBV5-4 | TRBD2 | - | CASSLASGANTGELFF | TGTGCCAGCAGCTTGGCTAGCGGCGCGAACACCGGGGAGCTGTTTTTT
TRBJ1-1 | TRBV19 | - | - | CASNPSARGTEAFF | TGTGCCAGTAACCCATCCGCCCGGGGCACTGAAGCTTTCTTT
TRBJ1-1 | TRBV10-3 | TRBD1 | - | CAIKGAEPNTQAFF | TGTGCCATCAAGGGGGCGGAACCCAATACTCAAGCTTTCTTT
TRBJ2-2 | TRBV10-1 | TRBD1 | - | CASSAGQGIGELFF | TGCGCCAGCAGTGCGGGACAGGGGATCGGGGAGCTGTTTTTT
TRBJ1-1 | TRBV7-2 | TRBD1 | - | CASSPRQGWTEAFF | TGTGCCAGCAGCCCCCGACAGGGATGGACTGAAGCTTTCTTT
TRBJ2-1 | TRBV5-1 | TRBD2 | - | CASRRGRAGELSDEQFF | TGCGCCAGCAGACGTGGACGGGCGGGAGAGCTCTCCGATGAGCAGTTCTTC
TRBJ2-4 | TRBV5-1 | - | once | CASSPGTSDIQYF | TGCGCCAGCAGCCCTGGGACATCGGACATTCAGTACTTC
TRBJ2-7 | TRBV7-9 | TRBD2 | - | CASSTTSGSVAEQYF | TGTGCCAGCAGCACAACTAGCGGGAGCGTCGCCGAGCAGTACTTC
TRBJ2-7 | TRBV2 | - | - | CASSEGGSKTYEQYF | TGTGCCAGCAGTGAAGGCGGTAGTAAAACCTACGAGCAGTACTTC
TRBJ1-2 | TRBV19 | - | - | CASSYKTGGYYGYTF | TGTGCCAGTAGTTATAAGACAGGAGGTTACTATGGCTACACCTTC
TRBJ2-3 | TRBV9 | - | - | CASSVGPTDTQYF | TGTGCCAGCAGCGTAGGGCCCACAGATACGCAGTATTTT